The 29 T cell receptor beta chains listed next were all sequenced from one sample in a study of blood T cell repertoires in COVID-19. Sequenced by immunoSEQ multiplex PCR; TCRdb stores in-frame clones only, minus some. The repertoire holds 400,000 to 550,000 clones, with approximately 90% as singletons. Sequences were obtained from peripheral blood. All receptors derive from a woman aged 25 to 39 with acute or convalescent COVID-19.

The chain links TRBV2 to TRBJ2-2, with D uncertain. This CDR3 has 15 amino acids. Germline lookup yields CDR1 SNHLY and CDR2 FYNNEI. V lost 3 bases and J 2 bases, leaving 10 bases between the germline ends. The CDR3 DNA reads TGTGCCAGCAGTGATCGTCGAGCCAACACCGGGGAGCTGTTTTTT. Amino acids: CASSDRRANTGELFF.

The chain uses TRBV29-1 and TRBJ2-1, with D possibly being TRBD2 (6 bases). The germline CDR1 and CDR2 sequences are SQVTM and ANQGSEA. The V and J ends lost 7 bases and 4 bases respectively, with 14 bases between them. The length of the CDR3 is 13 residues. CDR3 DNA: TGCAGCGCCCTGACTAGACAATACAATGAGCAGTTCTTC. Residues: CSALTRQYNEQFF.

V gene TRBV9 combines with J gene TRBJ2-2; TRBD2 matches 10 bases. The length of the CDR3 is 17 residues. Germline trimming cut 0 bases from V and 0 bases from J; bases unmatched to any gene: 2. Per germline, CDR1 SGDLS and CDR2 YYNGEE. The CDR3 DNA sequence: TGTGCCAGCAGCGTAGGTAGCGGGGGGACGAACACCGGGGAGCTGTTTTTT. This codes for CASSVGSGGTNTGELFF.

The chain has TRBV3-1 (or the pseudogene TRBV3-2) and TRBJ2-7; the match to TRBD1 covers 9 bases. The CDR3 has 14 amino acids. J lost 7 bases, V lost 5 bases, and 9 bases had no gene match. The germline gives CDR1 LGHDT, CDR2 YNNKEL (reference sequence). CDR3 in amino acids: CASSITGGAGEQYF. CDR3 DNA: TGTGCCAGCAGCATAACAGGGGGCGCGGGGGAGCAGTACTTC.

The gene calls are TRBV19 and TRBJ1-1; 10 bases are shared with TRBD1. Germline CDR1 and CDR2: LNHDA and SQIVND (reference sequence). The CDR3 is 14 residues long. V shed 10 bases and J 5 bases; nucleotides not matched to a gene: 10. This chain's CDR3 is CATYDRGRSTEAFF. Here the CDR3 DNA reads TGTGCCACCTATGACAGGGGGCGGAGTACTGAAGCTTTCTTT.

The V and J genes are TRBV18 and TRBJ2-7; 11 bases agree with TRBD1. J was trimmed by 0 bases and V by 0 bases; bases with no gene match: 7. Germline assignment: CDR1 KGHSH and CDR2 LQKENI. The CDR3 totals 18 residues. CDR3 bases: TGTGCCAGCTCACCACCGGTCGGGACAGGGGGGAGCTCCTACGAGCAGTACTTC. Translating it yields CASSPPVGTGGSSYEQYF.

The chain joins TRBV27 to TRBJ1-1; TRBD1 matches 7 bases. The CDR3 loop spans 16 amino acids. From germline, CDR1 is MNHEY and CDR2 SMNVEV (reference sequence). The ends lost 3 bases at V and 3 bases at J; junction bases unmatched: 10. The CDR3 coding sequence is TGTGCCAGCAGTTTCCGGGACAGAGAACGGGACACTGAAGCTTTCTTT. This gives the protein CASSFRDRERDTEAFF.

This clone was seen once. The chain employs TRBV19 and TRBJ1-5; D gene ambiguous. CDR3 size: 16 residues. CDR1 and CDR2 (germline): LNHDA, SQIVND (reference sequence). Trimming removed 1 base from V and 2 bases from J, with 12 bases in between. Here the CDR3 reads CASSIVRSAGNQPQHF. As DNA, the CDR3 is TGTGCCAGTAGTATAGTCAGATCGGCGGGCAATCAGCCCCAGCATTTT.

The chain couples TRBV7-9 to TRBJ1-1; tentatively, D is TRBD1 (5 bases). The V gene lost 8 bases and the J gene lost 4 bases, with 8 bases spanning the gap. The CDR3 runs 11 residues. Germline V gene data show CDR1 as SEHNR and CDR2 as FQNEAQ (reference sequence). As DNA, the CDR3 is TGTGCCAGCTTCAGGGTCACTGAAGCTTTCTTT. This gives the protein CASFRVTEAFF. Variable domain in full (rest from reference TRBV7-9 and TRBJ1-1): DTGVSQNPRHKITKRGQNVTFRCDPISEHNRLYWYRQTLGQGPEFLTYFQNEAQLEKSRLLSDRFSAERPKGSFSTLEIQRTEQGDSAMYLCASFRVTEAFFGQGTRLTVV.

The rearrangement links TRBV5-1 to TRBJ2-5, with 9 nucleotides matching TRBD1. CDR1 and CDR2 (germline): SGHRS, YFSETQ. The CDR3 is made up of 14 amino acids. V lost 1 base and J lost 5; bases outside the gene matches: 3. The CDR3, as DNA: TGCGCCAGCAGCTTGACAGGGGGCCATGAGACCCAGTACTTC. Protein: CASSLTGGHETQYF. Variable domain in full (rest from reference TRBV5-1 and TRBJ2-5): KAGVTQTPRYLIKTRGQQVTLSCSPISGHRSVSWYQQTPGQGLQFLFEYFSETQRNKGNFPGRFSGRQFSNSRSEMNVSTLELGDSALYLCASSLTGGHETQYFGPGTRLLVL.

CDR3 sequence reads: CASNPRAGMNTEAFF. DNA for the CDR3: TGTGCCAGTAACCCCCGCGCCGGGATGAACACTGAAGCTTTCTTT. The genes are TRBV19 and TRBJ1-1; D remains unclear. V lost 7 bases, J lost 0 bases, and 15 bases lay in between. CDR3 length: 15 amino acids. The germline V gene has CDR1 LNHDA and CDR2 SQIVND (reference sequence).

This rearrangement joins TRBV13 to TRBJ1-2; TRBD1 matches 9 bases. V dropped 4 bases and J dropped 2; count of bases not matched to a gene: 2. The CDR3 runs to 14 residues. CDR1 is PRHDT, CDR2 FYEKMQ, per germline (reference sequence). CDR3 sequence: CASSSGTGNYGYTF. CDR3 coding DNA: TGTGCCAGCAGCTCCGGGACAGGGAACTATGGCTACACCTTC.

This clone was detected only a few times. The rearrangement joins TRBV12-5 to TRBJ1-5; a weak D match, TRBD1 (5 bases). Trimming stripped 0 bases from V and 2 bases from J, with 11 bases between. CDR1 LGHNT and CDR2 FRNRAP come from the germline V gene. The CDR3 has 16 residues. The CDR3: CASGLVLGQGNQPQHF. CDR3 DNA sequence: TGTGCTAGTGGTTTGGTATTGGGGCAGGGCAATCAGCCCCAGCATTTT.

This chain links TRBV30 with TRBJ2-7; maybe TRBD2 (6 bases). CDR1 is GTSNPN and CDR2 is SVGIG in the germline V gene (reference sequence). The CDR3 has 15 amino acids. Deletions cut 2 bases from V and 3 bases from J, with 17 bases between. CDR3 residues: CAWSWVGGFSYEQYF. CDR3 in DNA: TGTGCCTGGAGTTGGGTGGGGGGTTTCAGCTACGAGCAGTACTTC.

The chain combines TRBV30 with TRBJ2-7, with no clear D. CDR3 length equals 13 residues. Trimming pared 4 bases from V and 4 bases from J, leaving 14 bases between. In germline, CDR1 is GTSNPN, CDR2 SVGIG (reference sequence). DNA for the CDR3: TGTGCCTGGACCGAGAACGGTTTTTACGAGCAGTACTTC. Encoded protein: CAWTENGFYEQYF.

This clone has only one observation. CDR3 coding DNA: TGTGCCAGCAGCGAGACAGTTTACAATGAGCAGTTCTTC. The encoded protein is CASSETVYNEQFF. This chain joins TRBV9 and TRBJ2-1; TRBD1 might be the D (5 bases). CDR1 is SGDLS, CDR2 YYNGEE, per germline. The V end lost 3 bases, the J end lost 4 bases, and 8 bases lay between the germline ends. This CDR3 is 13 amino acids long.

This chain links TRBV25-1 with TRBJ1-6, with D possibly being TRBD1 (5 bases). Germline-derived CDR1 and CDR2 are MGHDK and SYGVNS. The V end lost 0 bases, the J end lost 8 bases, and 8 bases lay between the germline ends. The CDR3 totals 14 residues. The chain's CDR3 is CASSEYGTDSPLHF. The CDR3 DNA reads TGTGCCAGCAGTGAATATGGGACTGATTCACCCCTCCACTTT.

V usage is TRBV5-1 and J usage is TRBJ2-3; TRBD2 aligns across 8 bases. Germline lookup yields CDR1 SGHRS and CDR2 YFSETQ. The J segment lost 5 bases and the V segment lost 0 bases, leaving 5 bases of the junction unmatched. This CDR3 is 15 amino acids long. As DNA, the CDR3 is TGCGCCAGCAGCTTGGCGGGGGGGCCGGGAGATACGCAGTATTTT. It translates to CASSLAGGPGDTQYF.

The table lists this clone with a count of one. This chain uses TRBV19 with TRBJ1-5; D unresolved. The CDR3 consists of 13 residues. CDR1 LNHDA and CDR2 SQIVND come from the germline V gene (reference sequence). Deletions cut 1 base from V and 9 bases from J, with 10 bases between. CDR3 in amino acids: CASSIVPDLPQHF. CDR3 DNA sequence: TGTGCCAGTAGTATAGTTCCAGATCTGCCCCAGCATTTT.

Only a few counts were recorded for this clone. The genes are TRBV18 and TRBJ2-2, with 9 bases lining up with TRBD1. Germline V gives CDR1 KGHSH, CDR2 LQKENI. V shed 7 bases, J shed 6 bases, and the junction held 6 bases outside the gene matches. The CDR3 is made up of 14 amino acids. The CDR3 nucleotides read TGTGCCAGCTGGACAGGGGTCGACGCCGGGGAGCTGTTTTTT. This codes for CASWTGVDAGELFF.

The V gene is TRBV28, the J gene TRBJ1-3; possibly TRBD1 for D (6 bases). The CDR3 consists of 16 residues. Germline V gene lookup returns CDR1 MDHEN and CDR2 SYDVKM. V was shortened by 2 bases and J by 0 bases, with 11 bases between the two germline ends. The CDR3 sequence is CASSLVGRGSGNTIYF. CDR3 sequence (DNA): TGTGCCAGCAGTTTAGTGGGCAGGGGCTCTGGAAACACCATATATTTT.

This chain links TRBV29-1 with TRBJ2-1; 10 positions match TRBD2. J was trimmed by 4 bases and V by 6 bases; bases with no gene match: 6. The CDR3 covers 14 residues. In germline, CDR1 is SQVTM, CDR2 ANQGSEA. The CDR3 protein is CSVISGGLYNEQFF. DNA of the CDR3: TGCAGCGTGATTAGCGGGGGGCTATACAATGAGCAGTTCTTC.

V and J are TRBV5-1 and TRBJ1-1, with D perhaps matching TRBD1 (6 bases). Deletions cut 3 bases from V and 3 bases from J, with 18 bases between. The CDR3 runs to 16 residues. Germline CDR1 SGHRS, CDR2 YFSETQ. The CDR3 bases are TGCGCCAGCAGCTGGGGCCGGGACACTTATTACACTGAAGCTTTCTTT. As protein: CASSWGRDTYYTEAFF.

This sequence joins TRBV28 and TRBJ1-5, with TRBD1 matching 9 bases. The length of the CDR3 is 17 residues. J lost 3 bases, V lost 3 bases, and 9 bases had no gene match. CDR1 is MDHEN and CDR2 is SYDVKM in the germline V gene. The CDR3 spells CASSFIQGQGLNQPQHF. The DNA for the CDR3 is TGTGCCAGCAGTTTTATTCAAGGACAGGGGCTCAATCAGCCCCAGCATTTT.

This chain connects TRBV5-1 to TRBJ2-5; no definite D call. This CDR3 is built from 14 residues. Germline CDR1 SGHRS, CDR2 YFSETQ. Trimming removed 7 bases at V and 5 bases at J, with 18 bases between. CDR3 residues: CASGTAPAPETQYF. CDR3 bases: TGCGCCAGCGGCACAGCCCCGGCCCCCGAGACCCAGTACTTC.

This chain links TRBV2 with TRBJ2-5, with TRBD2 identical over 13 bases. This CDR3 is 15 amino acids long. V shed 11 bases, J shed 2 bases, and the junction held 8 bases outside the gene matches. Germline-derived CDR1 and CDR2 are SNHLY and FYNNEI. This CDR3 reads CAPGTGLAGQETQYF. As DNA, the CDR3 is TGTGCCCCCGGTACGGGACTAGCGGGACAAGAGACCCAGTACTTC.

This clone was recorded once. V usage is TRBV7-9 and J usage is TRBJ2-7, with D possibly matching TRBD2 (6 bases). The CDR3 covers 12 residues. CDR1 is SEHNR and CDR2 is FQNEAQ in the germline V gene (reference sequence). V gave up 7 bases and J gave up 6 bases, with 13 bases separating them. Written as DNA, the CDR3 is TGTGCCAGCACCGTGAGCGGGCCCGAGCAGTACTTC. This codes for CASTVSGPEQYF.

This chain links TRBV4-1 with TRBJ1-1; D call uncertain. Trimming removed 2 bases from V and 0 bases from J, with 7 bases in between. Germline-derived CDR1 and CDR2 are MGHRA and YSYEKL. The CDR3 loop spans 14 amino acids. The DNA for the CDR3 is TGCGCCAGCAGCCAATTTCAGATGAACACTGAAGCTTTCTTT. Translated: CASSQFQMNTEAFF.

The genes are TRBV5-6 and TRBJ2-3; 11 bases are a match to TRBD2. The CDR3 contains 16 residues. After removal of 4 bases from V and 3 bases from J, the junction contained 7 bases not matched to a gene. Per germline, CDR1 SGHDT and CDR2 YYEEEE. The CDR3 sequence: CASSHVAGGRTDTQYF. The CDR3 region has the DNA TGTGCCAGCAGCCATGTAGCGGGGGGGCGAACAGATACGCAGTATTTT.